Listed here is a single TCR beta chain. These data are taken from a study of shared clonotypes between healthy human individuals. TCRdb keeps only in-frame clones here, not all; method: immunoSEQ multiplex PCR. Of about 2.2 million clones listed, about 93% were seen once; the top ten hold around 1.7%. Naive CD8 populations comprised CD45RO-negative cells positively selected for CCR7, excluding terminally differentiated effector memory CD45RA+ cells. Germline V gene data show CDR1 as MNHEY and CDR2 as SMNVEV (reference sequence). After removal of 4 bases from V and 10 bases from J, the junction contained 5 bases not matched to a gene. The CDR3 is 13 residues long.

The sequencing input was naive CD8+ T cells from PBMCs. The TCR sequence derives from a man aged 18-30 years in good health. Some clones in this sample may be carry-over from other donors' samples. The chain joins TRBV27 to TRBJ2-1; the match to TRBD2 covers 9 bases. The CDR3 here is CASSWIGLAEQFF. CDR3 in DNA: TGTGCCAGCAGTTGGATCGGACTAGCGGAGCAGTTCTTC.